These 23 T cell receptor beta chains share one sample of origin, sequenced in a study of preoperative IRX-2 immunotherapy in early breast cancer. Sequencing was performed with immunoSEQ multiplex PCR; in TCRdb, only in-frame clones are kept and a portion is missing. The sample consists of under 50,000 clones, roughly 82% of them appearing once. Noted treatment: preoperative locoregional IRX-2 cytokine immunotherapy. The sequenced sample was lymph node tissue, obtained after IRX-2 immunotherapy. The receptors were gathered from a human donor with breast cancer.

The genes are TRBV6-8 and TRBJ1-1; 7 nucleotides agree with TRBD1. V dropped 5 bases and J dropped 4; count of bases not matched to a gene: 7. CDR3 length equals 14 residues. The germline V gene encodes CDR1 MNHGY and CDR2 SAAAGT. CDR3 in DNA: TGTGCCAGCAGTCAGGGGGGTAAGAGCACTGAAGCTTTCTTT. Translated, it gives CASSQGGKSTEAFF.

This clone was seen a few times. This chain links TRBV6-8 with TRBJ2-3; TRBD2 aligns across 9 bases. This CDR3 contains 15 residues. Unmatched junction bases numbered 9, after V lost 10 bases and J lost 1 base. Germline lookup yields CDR1 MNHGY and CDR2 SAAAGT. The DNA of the CDR3 is TGTGCCATATCGGGTAGCGGGGGAGGCACAGATACGCAGTATTTT. This sequence encodes CAISGSGGGTDTQYF.

J is TRBJ1-2 and V is TRBV6-8; possible D gene TRBD1, 6 bases. The germline gives CDR1 MNHGY, CDR2 SAAAGT. The V end lost 7 bases, the J end lost 0 bases, and 18 bases lay between the germline ends. CDR3 size: 16 residues. In DNA form, the CDR3 reads TGTGCCAGCACCCAGTATGGGACAACAGCTAACTATGGCTACACCTTC. It specifies CASTQYGTTANYGYTF.

This clone has a single count. This chain links TRBV11-3 with TRBJ2-7, with 7 bases aligning to TRBD1. CDR3 length equals 14 residues. Germline CDR1 reads SGHNT; CDR2 reads YENEEA. V was pared by 3 bases and J by 12 bases, with 14 bases of the junction left unmatched. The CDR3 bases are TGTGCCAGCAGCTTCCCGGGGACAGCCTCTCCTAGGTACTTC. This translates into CASSFPGTASPRYF. Full variable domain (outside the CDR3, taken from reference TRBV11-3 and TRBJ2-7): EAGVVQSPRYKIIEKKQPVAFWCNPISGHNTLYWYLQNLGQGPELLIRYENEEAVDDSQLPKDRFSAERLKGVDSTLKIQPAELGDSAVYLCASSFPGTASPRYFGPGTRLTVT.

The rearrangement links TRBV11-3 to TRBJ1-3; D not certain. Germline V CDR1 and CDR2: SGHNT, YENEEA. Deletions cut 5 bases from V and 0 bases from J, with 14 bases between. CDR3 length: 16 amino acids. The CDR3 here is CASSQGRVSSGNTIYF. The CDR3 nucleotides are TGTGCCAGCAGCCAAGGGAGGGTAAGCTCTGGAAACACCATATATTTT.

The chain combines TRBV6-1 with TRBJ2-1; 9 nucleotides line up with TRBD1. CDR1 and CDR2 (germline): MNHNS, SASEGT. The CDR3 consists of 13 residues. Trimming removed 1 base from V and 13 bases from J; junction bases left unmatched: 5. The CDR3 DNA reads as TGTGCCAGCAGTGAAGTGGGGGGACAGGGACAGTTCTTC. Protein sequence: CASSEVGGQGQFF.

V usage is TRBV15 and J usage is TRBJ1-4; 10 bases align to TRBD1. With V trimmed by 2 bases and J by 8 bases, 5 bases remained unmatched. Per germline, CDR1 LNHNV and CDR2 YYDKDF (reference sequence). The CDR3 consists of 15 residues. For the CDR3, the DNA is TGTGCCACCAGCAGACACGGACAGGGGGGCGAAAAACTGTTTTTT. It is translated as CATSRHGQGGEKLFF.

This clone was detected a few times. V gene TRBV6-8 combines with J gene TRBJ1-1; weak D call: TRBD1 (5 bases). The CDR3 totals 13 residues. Trimming shortened V by 8 bases and J by 1 base, and 11 bases separated the two germline ends. Germline lookup yields CDR1 MNHGY and CDR2 SAAAGT. The CDR3 region has the DNA TGTGCCAGCCGAATCCAGGGGAACACTGAAGCTTTCTTT. It specifies CASRIQGNTEAFF.

The CDR3: CSVEAVGGAGDTQYF. The DNA for the CDR3 is TGCAGCGTTGAAGCTGTGGGGGGCGCAGGGGATACGCAGTATTTT. The chain carries TRBV29-1 and TRBJ2-3; perhaps D is TRBD1 or TRBD2 (6 bases each). This CDR3 is 15 amino acids long. The V gene's germline CDR1 is SQVTM and CDR2 ANQGSEA. V was clipped by 1 base and J by 6 bases, with 17 bases between them.

The chain links TRBV11-3 to TRBJ2-7, with TRBD2 as a possible D gene (6 bases). Per germline, CDR1 SGHNT and CDR2 YENEEA. CDR3 length: 15 amino acids. The V and J ends lost 3 bases and 2 bases respectively, with 14 bases between them. This CDR3 reads CASSLGGRAAYEQYF. In DNA form, the CDR3 reads TGTGCCAGCAGCTTGGGGGGAAGGGCCGCCTACGAGCAGTACTTC.

The V call is TRBV7-5, the J call TRBJ1-1; the listed D gene, TRBD1, was not tested against the DNA. TRBV7-5 is listed as a pseudogene. The CDR3 length is 15 residues. Here the CDR3 DNA reads TGTGCCAGCAGCTGGGCAGGGGGCATGAACACTGAAGCTTTCTTT. Translation: CASSWAGGMNTEAFF.

The chain is built from TRBV29-1 and TRBJ2-3; the D is unclear. The length of the CDR3 is 14 residues. The V gene lost 6 bases and the J gene lost 3 bases, with 16 bases spanning the gap. CDR1 is SQVTM and CDR2 is ANQGSEA in the germline V gene. The CDR3 loop reads CSVSRADRTDTQYF. The CDR3 DNA follows: TGCAGCGTCTCAAGGGCGGATCGTACAGATACGCAGTATTTT.

This chain connects TRBV28 to TRBJ1-5; weak D call: TRBD1 (5 bases). The CDR3 extends over 15 amino acids. CDR1 is MDHEN, CDR2 SYDVKM, per germline. V lost 7 bases, J lost 5 bases, and 18 bases lay in between. CDR3 in amino acids: CASNVPRGYDQPQHF. DNA for the CDR3: TGTGCCAGCAATGTCCCTCGGGGGTACGATCAGCCCCAGCATTTT.

The chain links TRBV5-1 to TRBJ2-1; 8 positions match TRBD2. The CDR3 totals 16 residues. Germline V lookup: CDR1 SGHRS, CDR2 YFSETQ. Losses at the gene ends were 4 bases for V and 8 bases for J; bases not matched to a gene: 14. The CDR3 reads CASSPTSVGGAYEQFF. CDR3 nucleotide sequence: TGCGCCAGCAGCCCCACATCTGTCGGGGGGGCTTATGAGCAGTTCTTC.

CDR3 sequence (DNA): TGTGCCAGCAGCTCCTTCGACAGCCAGCCCCAGCATTTT. As protein: CASSSFDSQPQHF. This sequence joins TRBV7-4 and TRBJ1-5; tentative D call: TRBD1 (5 bases). The germline V gene encodes CDR1 SGHVT and CDR2 SQSDAQ. The germline V and J ends were trimmed by 4 bases and 7 bases, with 11 bases remaining between them. The CDR3 has 13 amino acids. The full variable domain, in which reference TRBV7-4 and TRBJ1-5 provide the parts outside the CDR3, is GAGVSQSPRYKVAKRGRDVALRCDSISGHVTLYWYRQTLGQGSEVLTYSQSDAQRDKSGRPSGRFSAERPERSVSTLKIQRTEQGDSAVYLCASSSFDSQPQHFGDGTRLSIL.

Concerning this clone: A junction boundary mismatches the germline segment, possibly from a read error. The genes are TRBV6-8 and TRBJ1-5; possible D gene TRBD1, 5 bases. Germline CDR1 reads MNHGY; CDR2 reads SAAAGT. The CDR3 is made up of 19 amino acids. CDR3 coding DNA: TGTGCCAGTAGTTACCGACCGGGACGTCTAAGAAATAGCAATCAGCCCCAGCATTTT. Translated, it gives CASSYRPGRLRNSNQPQHF.

The rearrangement joins TRBV19 to TRBJ1-6; possibly TRBD1 for D (6 bases). V lost 7 bases and J lost 6, with 13 bases in between. Germline V gene data show CDR1 as LNHDA and CDR2 as SQIVND (reference sequence). The CDR3 is 14 residues long. The CDR3: CASNRGQPNSPLHF. The CDR3 bases are TGTGCCAGTAACCGAGGACAGCCTAATTCACCCCTCCACTTT.

This chain joins TRBV11-3 and TRBJ1-2, with unresolved D. Trimming shortened V by 5 bases and J by 0 bases, and 13 bases separated the two germline ends. This CDR3 spans 15 amino acids. Per germline, CDR1 SGHNT and CDR2 YENEEA. CDR3 sequence (DNA): TGTGCCAGCAGCGTGACTAAAGGCCCTAACTATGGCTACACCTTC. This translates into CASSVTKGPNYGYTF. The full variable domain, rest sourced from reference TRBV11-3 and TRBJ1-2, is EAGVVQSPRYKIIEKKQPVAFWCNPISGHNTLYWYLQNLGQGPELLIRYENEEAVDDSQLPKDRFSAERLKGVDSTLKIQPAELGDSAVYLCASSVTKGPNYGYTFGSGTRLTVV.

V usage is TRBV28 and J usage is TRBJ1-4; D unresolved. V was pared by 9 bases and J by 0 bases, with 14 bases between. The CDR3 is 15 residues long. Germline V gene data show CDR1 as MDHEN and CDR2 as SYDVKM. CDR3 sequence: CASRLEDATNEKLFF. CDR3 nucleotide sequence: TGTGCCAGTCGGCTAGAGGATGCAACTAATGAAAAACTGTTTTTT. The entire variable domain, with the rest obtained from reference TRBV28 and TRBJ1-4, is as follows: DVKVTQSSRYLVKRTGEKVFLECVQDMDHENMFWYRQDPGLGLRLIYFSYDVKMKEKGDIPEGYSVSREKKERFSLILESASTNQTSMYLCASRLEDATNEKLFFGSGTQLSVL.

The rearrangement joins TRBV11-3 to TRBJ2-3; TRBD2 might be the D (6 bases). Trimming left V 4 bases short and J 8 bases short, with 28 bases between. The length of the CDR3 is 18 residues. Germline V lookup: CDR1 SGHNT, CDR2 YENEEA. The CDR3 DNA reads as TGTGCCAGCAGCTGGGACTCTTCCCAACGACTCAATCAGGGTACGCAGTATTTT. Amino acids: CASSWDSSQRLNQGTQYF.

V gene TRBV6-8 combines with J gene TRBJ1-1; 8 nucleotides match TRBD1. Germline CDR1 is MNHGY and CDR2 is SAAAGT. This CDR3 is built from 12 residues. V lost 6 bases, J lost 5 bases, and 2 bases stayed unmatched. In nucleotides, the CDR3 is TGTGCCAGCAGGAGACAGGGGACTGAAGCTTTCTTT. The encoded protein is CASRRQGTEAFF.

J is TRBJ1-1 and V is TRBV11-3; D call uncertain. Trimming took 6 bases from V and 1 from J, leaving 15 bases between them. Germline V gives CDR1 SGHNT, CDR2 YENEEA. The CDR3 loop spans 15 amino acids. CDR3 protein: CASSLIEGKNTEAFF. The CDR3 nucleotides read TGTGCCAGCAGTCTCATAGAGGGCAAGAACACTGAAGCTTTCTTT.

J is TRBJ1-1 and V is TRBV11-3; 7 bases fit TRBD1. The CDR3 is 16 amino acids. The germline V gene has CDR1 SGHNT and CDR2 YENEEA. J lost 0 bases, V lost 1 base, and 5 bases had no gene match. CDR3 sequence reads: CASSLGTGVMNTEAFF. In DNA form, the CDR3 reads TGTGCCAGCAGCTTAGGGACAGGAGTCATGAACACTGAAGCTTTCTTT.